This TCR beta chain derives from a study of cytomegalovirus exposure and HLA in healthy donors. The V gene's germline CDR1 is SGHAT and CDR2 FQNNGV. The CDR3 runs to 15 residues. The V end was cut by 1 base, the J end by 0 bases, with 10 bases between. This PCR relied on a set of 60 Vbeta primers and 13 Jbeta primers. Using immunoSEQ multiplex PCR, the repertoire was profiled, and TCRdb retains in-frame clones only, with some absent. The table has about 120,000 clones, roughly 80% seen once. The origin of this receptor is a woman between 40 and 50 years old in good health and CMV-seropositive. Material for sequencing was PBMCs. V usage is TRBV11-2 and J usage is TRBJ2-7; unclear D gene. Here the CDR3 DNA reads TGTGCCAGCAGCTTAGCCATTCGAGACTCCTACGAGCAGTACTTC. It codes for CASSLAIRDSYEQYF.